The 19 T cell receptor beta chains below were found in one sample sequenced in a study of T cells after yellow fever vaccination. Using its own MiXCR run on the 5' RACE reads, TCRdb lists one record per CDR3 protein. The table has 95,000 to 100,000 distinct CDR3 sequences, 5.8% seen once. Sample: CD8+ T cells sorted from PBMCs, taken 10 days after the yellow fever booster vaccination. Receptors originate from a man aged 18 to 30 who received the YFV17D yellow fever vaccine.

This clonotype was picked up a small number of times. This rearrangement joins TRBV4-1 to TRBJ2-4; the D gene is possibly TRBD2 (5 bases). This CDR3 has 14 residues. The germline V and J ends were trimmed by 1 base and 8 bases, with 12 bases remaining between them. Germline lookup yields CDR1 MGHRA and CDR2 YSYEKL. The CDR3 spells CASSQVEAADIQYF. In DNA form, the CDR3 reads TGCGCCAGCAGCCAAGTCGAGGCAGCGGACATTCAGTACTTC.

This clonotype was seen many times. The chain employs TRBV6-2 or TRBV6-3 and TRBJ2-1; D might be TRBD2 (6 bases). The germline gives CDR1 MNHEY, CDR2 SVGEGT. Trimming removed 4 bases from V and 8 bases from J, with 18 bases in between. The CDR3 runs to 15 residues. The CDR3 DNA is TGTGCCAGCAGTTCATCGGGACTCGCTGGGGATGAGCAGTTCTTC. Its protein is CASSSSGLAGDEQFF.

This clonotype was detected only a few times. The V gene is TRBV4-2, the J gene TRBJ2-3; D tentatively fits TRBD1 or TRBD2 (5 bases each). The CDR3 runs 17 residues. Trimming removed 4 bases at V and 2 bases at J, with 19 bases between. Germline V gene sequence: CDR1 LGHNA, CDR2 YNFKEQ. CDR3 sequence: CASSLRLRDQNTDTQYF. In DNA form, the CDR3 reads TGTGCCAGCAGCCTCCGTCTCCGGGACCAAAACACAGATACGCAGTATTTT.

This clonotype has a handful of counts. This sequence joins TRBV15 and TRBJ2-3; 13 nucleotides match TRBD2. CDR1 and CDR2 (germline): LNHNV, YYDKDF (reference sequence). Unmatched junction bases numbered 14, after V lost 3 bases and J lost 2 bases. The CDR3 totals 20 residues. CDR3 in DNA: TGTGCCACCAGCAGCCCACCGGGGACTAGCGGGGTCAGGGCCACAGATACGCAGTATTTT. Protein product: CATSSPPGTSGVRATDTQYF.

CDR3 DNA: TGCGCCAGCAGCCCGTGGCGGGACACGGACTCTGGGGCCAACGTCCTGACTTTC. Translated: CASSPWRDTDSGANVLTF. The chain is built from TRBV5-1 and TRBJ2-6; perhaps D is TRBD1 or TRBD2 (6 bases each). The length of the CDR3 is 18 residues. The V gene's germline CDR1 is SGHRS and CDR2 YFSETQ. Trimming shortened V by 4 bases and J by 0 bases, and 17 bases separated the two germline ends.

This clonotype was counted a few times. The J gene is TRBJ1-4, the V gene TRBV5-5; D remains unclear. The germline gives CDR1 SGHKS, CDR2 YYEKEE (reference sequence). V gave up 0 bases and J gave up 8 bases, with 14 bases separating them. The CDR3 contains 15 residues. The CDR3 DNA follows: TGTGCCAGCAGCTTGGAGGAGGGCGGATCGGAAAAACTGTTTTTT. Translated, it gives CASSLEEGGSEKLFF.

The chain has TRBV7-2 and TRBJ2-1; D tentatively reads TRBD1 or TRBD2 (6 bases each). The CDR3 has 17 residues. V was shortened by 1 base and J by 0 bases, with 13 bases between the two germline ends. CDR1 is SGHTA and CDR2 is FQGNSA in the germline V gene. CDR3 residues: CASSLVGGLSSYNEQFF. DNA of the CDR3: TGTGCCAGCAGCTTAGTTGGGGGGCTAAGCTCCTACAATGAGCAGTTCTTC.

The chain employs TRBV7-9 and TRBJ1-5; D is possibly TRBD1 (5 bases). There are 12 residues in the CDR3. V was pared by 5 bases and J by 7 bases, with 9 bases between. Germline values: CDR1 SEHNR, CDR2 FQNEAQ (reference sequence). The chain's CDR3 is CASSDRGQPQHF. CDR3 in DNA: TGTGCCAGCAGCGATAGGGGACAGCCCCAGCATTTT.

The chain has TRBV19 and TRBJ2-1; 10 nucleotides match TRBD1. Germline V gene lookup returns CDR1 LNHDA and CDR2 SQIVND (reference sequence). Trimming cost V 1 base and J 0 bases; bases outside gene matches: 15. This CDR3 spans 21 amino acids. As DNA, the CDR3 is TGTGCCAGTAGTATAGGGGGGAGGGACAGGGGTCAAAGAGGCTCCTACAATGAGCAGTTCTTC. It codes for CASSIGGRDRGQRGSYNEQFF.

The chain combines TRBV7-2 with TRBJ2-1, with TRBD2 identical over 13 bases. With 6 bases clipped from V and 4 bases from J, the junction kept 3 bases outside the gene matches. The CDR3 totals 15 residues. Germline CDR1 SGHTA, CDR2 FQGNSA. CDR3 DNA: TGTGCCAGCAGAGGGACTAGCGGGGTATACAATGAGCAGTTCTTC. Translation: CASRGTSGVYNEQFF.

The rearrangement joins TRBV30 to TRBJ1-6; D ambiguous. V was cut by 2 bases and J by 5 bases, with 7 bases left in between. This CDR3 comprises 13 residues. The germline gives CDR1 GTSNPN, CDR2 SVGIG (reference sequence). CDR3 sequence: CAWSSTHNSPLHF. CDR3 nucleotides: TGTGCCTGGAGTTCGACGCATAATTCACCCCTCCACTTT.

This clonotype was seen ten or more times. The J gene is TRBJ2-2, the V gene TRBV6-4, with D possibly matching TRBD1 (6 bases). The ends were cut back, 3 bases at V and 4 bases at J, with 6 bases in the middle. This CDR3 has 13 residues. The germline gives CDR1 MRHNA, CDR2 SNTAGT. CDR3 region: CASSEGATGELFF. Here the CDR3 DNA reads TGTGCCAGCAGTGAGGGGGCCACCGGGGAGCTGTTTTTT.

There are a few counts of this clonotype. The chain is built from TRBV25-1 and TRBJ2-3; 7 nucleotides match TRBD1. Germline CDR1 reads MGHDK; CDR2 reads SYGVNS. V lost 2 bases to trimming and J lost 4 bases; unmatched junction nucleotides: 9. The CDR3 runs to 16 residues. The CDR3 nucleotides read TGTGCCAGCAGTGAAGTTGGACAGGTGTTCTCAGATACGCAGTATTTT. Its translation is CASSEVGQVFSDTQYF.

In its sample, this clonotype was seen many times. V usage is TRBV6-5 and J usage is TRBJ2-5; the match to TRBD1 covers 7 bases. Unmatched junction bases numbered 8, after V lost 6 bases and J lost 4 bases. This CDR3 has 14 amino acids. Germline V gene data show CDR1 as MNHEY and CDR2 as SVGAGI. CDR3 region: CASSRQGYGETQYF. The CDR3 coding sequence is TGTGCCAGCAGCCGACAGGGTTATGGAGAGACCCAGTACTTC.

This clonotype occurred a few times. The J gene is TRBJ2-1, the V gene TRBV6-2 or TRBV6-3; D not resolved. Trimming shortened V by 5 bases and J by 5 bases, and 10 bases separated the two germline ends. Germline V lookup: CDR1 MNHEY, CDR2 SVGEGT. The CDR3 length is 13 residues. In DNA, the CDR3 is TGTGCCAGCAGTCACTACCGGGACAATGAGCAGTTCTTC. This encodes CASSHYRDNEQFF.

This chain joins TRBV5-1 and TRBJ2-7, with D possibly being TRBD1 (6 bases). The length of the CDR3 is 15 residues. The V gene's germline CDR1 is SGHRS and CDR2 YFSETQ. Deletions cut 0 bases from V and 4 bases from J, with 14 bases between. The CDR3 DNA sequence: TGCGCCAGCAGCTTGGTGGCAGGGGAGCCATACGAGCAGTACTTC. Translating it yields CASSLVAGEPYEQYF. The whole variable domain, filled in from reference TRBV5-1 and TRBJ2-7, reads KAGVTQTPRYLIKTRGQQVTLSCSPISGHRSVSWYQQTPGQGLQFLFEYFSETQRNKGNFPGRFSGRQFSNSRSEMNVSTLELGDSALYLCASSLVAGEPYEQYFGPGTRLTVT.

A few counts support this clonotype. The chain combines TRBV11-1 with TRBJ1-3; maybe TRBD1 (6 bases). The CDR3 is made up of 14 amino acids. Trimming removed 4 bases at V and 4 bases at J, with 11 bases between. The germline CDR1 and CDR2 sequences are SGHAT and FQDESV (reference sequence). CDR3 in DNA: TGTGCCAGCAGCTACACAGGGTACGGAAACACCATATATTTT. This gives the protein CASSYTGYGNTIYF.

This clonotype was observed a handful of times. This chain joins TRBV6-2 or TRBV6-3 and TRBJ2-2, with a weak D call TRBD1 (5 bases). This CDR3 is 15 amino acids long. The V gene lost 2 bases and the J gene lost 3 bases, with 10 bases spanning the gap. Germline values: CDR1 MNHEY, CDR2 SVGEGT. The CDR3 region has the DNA TGTGCCAGCAGTTACAGTCCCAGGGACACCGGGGAGCTGTTTTTT. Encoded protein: CASSYSPRDTGELFF.

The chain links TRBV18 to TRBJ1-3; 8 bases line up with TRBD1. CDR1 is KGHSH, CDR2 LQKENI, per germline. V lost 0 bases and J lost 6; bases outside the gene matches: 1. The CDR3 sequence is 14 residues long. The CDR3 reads CASSPPQGANTIYF. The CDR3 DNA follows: TGTGCCAGCTCACCACCGCAGGGGGCAAACACCATATATTTT.